This note documents a single TCR beta chain sequence. This record comes from a study of blood T cell repertoires in COVID-19. The CDR3 has 16 amino acids. The germline V gene encodes CDR1 SGHNT and CDR2 YYREEE (reference sequence). Trimming cost V 0 bases and J 4 bases, with 11 bases left between them. Libraries were prepared by immunoSEQ multiplex PCR; TCRdb keeps only in-frame clonotypes and omits some of them. Here the sample spans fewer than 70,000 clones, about 86% being singletons. The chain carries TRBV5-4 and TRBJ1-6; D possibly corresponds to TRBD1 (5 bases). Sequencing used peripheral blood. The sequence derives from a human donor in a cohort sampled during active COVID-19. The CDR3 DNA follows: TGTGCCAGCAGCTTGGGCGCGGGGCAATATAATTCACCCCTCCACTTT. It specifies CASSLGAGQYNSPLHF.